The entry that follows covers one T cell receptor beta chain sequence. It lacks a known antigen. No clone much larger than this one lies a single base away; base qualities are absent. In total, 666 healthy bone marrow donors made up the cohort. At the time of sampling, every cohort member was nominally healthy, though immune exposures that went unrecorded were likely present. The donor was CMV seronegative and belonged to the group of 352 seronegative cohort members. A peripheral blood sample was provided by each donor, and peripheral blood mononuclear cells were used for TCR beta sequencing. The Qiagen DNeasy Blood Extraction Kit was used to extract genomic DNA from the blood cell samples. CDR1 and CDR2 are read off the germline V gene (reference sequence) as MNHEY and SMNVEV. The CDR3 sequence holds 16 residues, the cysteine and phenylalanine included. The only DNA kept is the CDR3, 48 bases in frame from the first base. V loses 2 bases, J loses 3 bases, and the germline ends lie 14 bases apart.

This record comes from a study of cytomegalovirus exposure and HLA in healthy donors (dated by TCRdb to 2017 to 2019). Regarding the research as a whole: According to an earlier analysis of several hundred of the donors, about 179 million T cells yielded 117 million unique TCR beta sequences and more than 250 Gb of sequence data. About 320 gigabases of sequencing data and some 85 million unique TCR sequences were included in an early release covering about 700 HLA-typed donors. The genetic ancestry cluster associated with self-reported Caucasian donors included around four fifths of the 398 genotyped donors. The aim of the study was to test whether cataloging public T cell receptors could identify signatures of past pathogen exposure. The T cell repertoires of 666 subjects were profiled by immunosequencing and related to cytomegalovirus serostatus. In addition to the first cohort of approximately 670 subjects, a separate validation cohort of 100 to 150 different subjects was used. To predict cytomegalovirus infection status, the study brought together high-throughput TCR immunosequencing, statistical association of individual TCRs with disease status, and machine learning. To study patterns of TCR occurrence, a later analysis re-analyzed previously published TCR beta repertoires from 600 to 750 donors and added high-resolution HLA genotyping. Rather than drawing on any new phenotypic data, the later analysis identified candidate immune exposures from TCR beta sequences and the way those sequences occurred across donors. An earlier analysis of some 500 of the donors applied high-throughput TCR beta sequencing to assess whether each TCR beta V gene segment acted as functional or pseudogenic. Donor age, sex, ethnicity and CMV serostatus were collected together with the repertoire data. A later genetic analysis took genome-wide SNP genotypes for about 55% of the 666 donors and used that subset as a discovery cohort. Every repertoire in the discovery cohort had been generated on one and the same sequencing platform. Class I and class II HLA loci were covered by the typing at four-digit resolution. The number of donors typed differed by locus, with about 629-630 for A, B, C, DRB1 and DQB1, around 500 for DQA1, over 600 for DPA1, and around 450 for DPB1. Roughly 5 DR-DQ haplotypes were handled as single units for association and clustering, since linkage in the cohort was strong. On average, 235,054 unique TCR beta nucleotide sequences were sequenced per donor among fewer than 500 genotyped donors of the cohort, with roughly 18% of those sequences being non-productive.

Results the study describes overall, beyond this receptor: Across donors, most TCR sequences were observed very rarely, whereas some public TCRs were present in many individuals. Strong co-occurrence of HLA alleles, especially DR and DQ, made assigning TCR associations to individual alleles difficult. In a later genetic analysis, fewer N-insertions in productive TCRs were reported among donors in an Asian-associated ancestry cluster than the roughly 640-donor mean. Presence/absence analyses assumed roughly uniform sequencing depth across donors, an assumption that may not hold. The only immune exposure information available for the cohort was CMV serostatus. Linkage disequilibrium might explain the correlated functional status among segregating V segments, but an unknown experimental factor could not be excluded. An earlier analysis of some 560 of the donors showed that most TCR beta V segments appeared in productive rearrangements either about 90% or about 30% of the time, which broadly matched IMGT annotations. In both the original and validation cohorts, the classifier was reported to diagnose cytomegalovirus status with high specificity and sensitivity. Because HLA typing was unavailable for some donors at each locus, only the typed subset was used in association tests. It was suggested by the authors that the approach could potentially be generalized to other disease states and immunological phenotypes. In this cohort, only TCR beta chains were sequenced, and detectable features were limited by the absence of alpha or paired-chain data. V-gene and J-gene trimming of TCR beta chains was associated with a missense DCLRE1C variant in a later genetic analysis, and the association was replicated in an independent cohort. A further reported finding was that TCR beta sequences accurately predicted the HLA-A and HLA-B alleles for most subjects in the first cohort. In a later analysis, the rate of TCR association differed among HLA loci, with DRB1 alleles having the most associated TCRs and HLA-C alleles having the fewest. According to a later analysis, parvovirus B19, influenza, CMV and Epstein-Barr virus appeared linked to several top co-occurrence clusters. A later analysis found that most CMV-associated TCR beta chains appeared HLA-restricted, with HLA associations seemingly driven largely by CMV exposure. Compared with equally common non-associated chains, HLA-associated TCR beta chains in a later analysis were more clonally expanded and had lower generation probabilities. The sequencing pipeline was judged likely to have produced a cluster of highly shared sequence variants as a technical artifact. In vitro tests confirmed that a few of the cytomegalovirus-associated TCR beta chains recognize cytomegalovirus antigens. A total of about 180 TCR beta chains were listed by the study as associated with cytomegalovirus. In a later analysis, 15,000 to 20,000 TCR beta sequences were associated with specific HLA alleles at a false discovery rate of 0.05. Because counts were too low, around 18 rarely observed V segments, including chromosome 9 orphons, were left out of the earlier analysis of some 640 of the donors. Some IMGT-functional V segments, including TRBV6-2 and TRBV6-3, could not be told apart with the 87-base-pair reads, so those segments were excluded.

To prepare the library, the immunoSEQ multiplex PCR assay was applied. For the multiplex PCR, a mixture combining 60 forward primers for TCR Vbeta segments and 13 reverse primers for TCR Jbeta segments was used. Amplification of the CDR3 region of rearranged TCR beta genes was performed with a multiplex PCR assay on genomic DNA. The amplified TCR beta libraries were sequenced on the Illumina HiSeq System as 87-base-pair reads. Under the source paper's analysis protocol: A later analysis tallied about 77 million unique TCR beta chains across the approximately 670 repertoires, and roughly 11 million of those chains were shared by two or more donors. Raw reads were error-corrected and collapsed into unique sequences with a nearest-neighbor algorithm that merged closely related sequences to remove PCR and sequencing errors. Alignment of CDR3 sequences to IMGT reference sequences was used to assign V, D and J gene segments. For a sequence to be retained, at least a six-nucleotide match to both a V gene segment and a J gene segment was required. A rearrangement was called productive if the CDR3 had no stop codons and remained in frame with V and J, and every other rearrangement was called non-productive. Following IMGT convention, CDR3 was defined as the stretch from the second conserved V-encoded cysteine up to the conserved J-encoded phenylalanine. The earlier analysis of fewer than 700 of the donors excluded sequences that lacked an unambiguous match to a single V gene segment. In an earlier analysis of more than 500 of the donors, a V segment was called functional when productive rearrangements were above 56.7%, and segregating when the standard deviation between donors exceeded 5%. A statistical classification framework was built for diagnosing cytomegalovirus status from the catalog of TCR beta chain sequences. In a later analysis, V and J genes were assigned by comparing TCR nucleotide sequences against IMGT/GENE-DB human TR gene sequences. The TCRdist pipeline was used in a later analysis to assign CDR3 sequences and most-parsimonious VDJ recombination scenarios. In a later analysis, every TCR beta chain was defined by the combination of its CDR3 amino acid sequence and its V-gene family, and reads without a unique V-gene family were dropped. As a way to deal with suspected cross-contamination and a sequencing artifact, a later analysis dropped hundreds of nucleotide sequences that were highly shared and had low generation probability. For each public chain, a later analysis derived a clonal expansion index from normalized ranks of inferred template counts within each repertoire. In a later analysis, generation probabilities were computed with a VDJ recombination model fitted to out-of-frame rearrangements, and the resulting probabilities were checked against IGoR. In a later analysis, hypergeometric tests were used to score TCR-TCR, TCR-HLA and TCR-CMV co-occurrence, with a repertoire-size bias correction applied to TCR pairs. A later analysis estimated false discovery rates by permuting HLA or CMV assignments 20 times. In a later analysis, co-occurring TCRs were grouped with DBSCAN, and TCRdist sequence similarity was added when clustering was performed within HLA-allele-positive subsets. Co-occurrence clustering excluded repertoires with fewer than 30,000 or more than 120,000 public chains, plus five with anomalous nucleotide sharing. The clones in this table, taken by TCRdb from immuneACCESS, are in-frame only. Not every clone is retained; where verified, under half of the shortfall comes from an unresolved V gene, and the cause of the rest is unknown. V and J calls and clone size are given by that table; D and trimming were obtained from the DNA. The sample records about 280,000 clones, around 90% of which are singletons. 2% to 3% of the sample comes from the top ten.

The receptor was derived from a woman under 30 in good health and CMV-seronegative. The chain is made from TRBV27 and TRBJ1-5, with the D gene not clear enough to name. The specimen was PBMCs. The DNA is as follows: TGTGCCAGCAGTTTAAAGGGTTCCGGGATCAATCAGCCCCAGCATTTT. It encodes CASSLKGSGINQPQHF.